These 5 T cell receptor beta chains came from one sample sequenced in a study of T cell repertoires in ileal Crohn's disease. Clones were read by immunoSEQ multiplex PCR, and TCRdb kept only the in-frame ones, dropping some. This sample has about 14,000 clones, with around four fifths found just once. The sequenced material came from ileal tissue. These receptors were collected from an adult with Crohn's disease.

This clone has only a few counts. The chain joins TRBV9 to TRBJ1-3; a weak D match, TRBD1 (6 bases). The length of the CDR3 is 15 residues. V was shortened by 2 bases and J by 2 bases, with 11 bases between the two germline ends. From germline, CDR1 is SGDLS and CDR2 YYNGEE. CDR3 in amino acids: CASSVTGTAGNTIYF. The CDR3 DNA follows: TGTGCCAGCAGCGTTACAGGGACCGCTGGAAACACCATATATTTT.

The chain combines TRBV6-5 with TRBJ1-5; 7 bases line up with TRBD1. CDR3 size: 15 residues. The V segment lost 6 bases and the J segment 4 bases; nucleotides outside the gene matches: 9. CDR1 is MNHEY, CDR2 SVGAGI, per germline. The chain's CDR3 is CASSRSTGFNQPQHF. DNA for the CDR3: TGTGCCAGCAGCCGATCGACAGGGTTTAATCAGCCCCAGCATTTT.

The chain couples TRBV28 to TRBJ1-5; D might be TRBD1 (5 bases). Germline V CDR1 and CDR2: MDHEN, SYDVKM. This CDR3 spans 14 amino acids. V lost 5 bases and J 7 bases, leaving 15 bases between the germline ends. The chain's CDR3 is CASSQGYGVQPQHF. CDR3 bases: TGTGCCAGCAGTCAGGGTTATGGTGTGCAGCCCCAGCATTTT.

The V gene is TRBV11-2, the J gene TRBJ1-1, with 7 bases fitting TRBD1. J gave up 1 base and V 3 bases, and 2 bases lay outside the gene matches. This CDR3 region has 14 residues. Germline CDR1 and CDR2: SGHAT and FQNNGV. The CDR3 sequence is CASSFRDRNTEAFF. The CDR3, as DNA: TGTGCCAGCAGCTTCCGGGACAGGAACACTGAAGCTTTCTTT.

CDR3 DNA sequence: TGTGCCAGCAGTTCTCAGGGAAAAGATTCACCCCTCCACTTT. It encodes CASSSQGKDSPLHF. The V gene is TRBV6-6, the J gene TRBJ1-6, with D perhaps matching TRBD1 (5 bases). This CDR3 has 14 residues. Germline V gene data show CDR1 as MNHNY and CDR2 as SVGAGI (reference sequence). V was clipped by 4 bases and J by 8 bases, with 12 bases between them.